This T cell receptor (beta chain) emerged from a study of T cells after yellow fever vaccination. Study-level information: With SMART-Seq v4 Ultra Low Input, the fractions containing low cell numbers were prepared.

This clonotype has only a few counts. The antigen is not known. Researchers made TCR cDNA using 5'RACE template switching, and this step added a universal primer site and UMIs. A single record per CDR3 protein comes from TCRdb applying MiXCR to the 5' RACE reads. The table has 310,000 or so distinct CDR3 sequences, around 3.6% seen once; the top ten hold 20% to 30%. V lost 2 bases, J lost 5 bases, and 8 bases lay in between. Per the germline V gene, CDR1 is SGHKS and CDR2 is YYEKEE (reference sequence). CDR3 length: 13 residues. General observations from the study: Abundant contaminating clonotypes from the bulk population could appear in FACS-sorted repertoires. Booster samples showed a return of most primary-vaccination clones (almost 97% CD4, about 87% CD8).

The chain combines TRBV5-5 with TRBJ2-1; no reliable D call. This specimen consisted of PBMCs, obtained on the day of the yellow fever booster vaccination. The TCR was taken from a man between 18 and 29 years old who received the YFV17D yellow fever vaccine. The CDR3 here is CASSLRADNEQFF. In DNA, the CDR3 is TGTGCCAGCAGCTTAAGGGCGGACAATGAGCAGTTCTTC. Full variable domain (rest looked up from reference TRBV5-5 and TRBJ2-1): DAGVTQSPTHLIKTRGQQVTLRCSPISGHKSVSWYQQVLGQGPQFIFQYYEKEERGRGNFPDRFSARQFPNYSSELNVNALLLGDSALYLCASSLRADNEQFFGPGTRLTVL.